This entry concerns a single T cell receptor (beta chain). There is no known antigen for this receptor. Base quality data are lacking; no much larger clone is found one base away. V and J are truncated by 0 bases and 7 bases respectively, leaving an intervening sequence of 11 bases. The CDR3 contains 13 residues, cysteine and phenylalanine counted. The kept DNA is CDR3 alone, 39 bases in frame from the first base. For CDR1 and CDR2, the germline V gene lists SGDLS and YYNGEE. Participants in the prospective study were aged roughly 18 to 100 years, lived in some 24 United States geographic areas, and enrolled through a virtual design. In the prospective study, cohorts were assigned on the basis of participant-reported clinical history obtained from a screening survey and a study questionnaire. In the prospective study, mobile phlebotomists collected whole blood, serum and a nasopharyngeal or oropharyngeal swab from each participant. Participants in the prospective study had the option to provide additional blood draws and questionnaires over a roughly two-month period. Blood samples from the prospective study were shipped frozen or at room temperature prior to DNA extraction.

This sample was included in a study of blood T cell repertoires in COVID-19 (dated by TCRdb to 2020 to 2021). With respect to the entire study: Samples covering the acute and convalescent phases of COVID-19 were provided by collaborators in the United States, Italy and Spain. The material from the prospective study consisted of cDNA or gDNA derived from T cells, B-cell-depleted T cells, or PBMCs. The dataset comprised deeply sampled blood TCRbeta repertoires from subjects exposed to, actively infected with, or recovered from COVID-19. A freely available public database, intended as a resource for researchers studying the immune response to SARS-CoV-2, is where the repertoires were released. The samples were drawn from two sources: the first 160 participants of the ongoing ImmuneRACE study, and about 1,300 subjects contributed by 6 global collaborators. The sample metadata nearly always contained a de-identified subject ID, COVID-19 status, age in years and sex. HLA class I and class II types, where available, came from metadata supplied by the sample provider rather than from assay-based typing.

The research as a whole found: Clinical and demographic metadata were provided uncurated, with the amount varying by source and participant.

TCRbeta CDR3 regions were amplified from genomic DNA by means of the immunoSEQ Assay, a bias-controlled multiplex PCR. The paper's data handling went like this. The number of nucleated cells in each sample was estimated by amplification of reference gene primers within the assay. To quantify the absolute abundance of each unique TCRbeta CDR3 rearrangement, sequence reads were collapsed and filtered. For each sample, productive Simpson clonality was calculated as the square root of Simpson's diversity index over productive rearrangements. TCRdb obtained this table from immuneACCESS and retained in-frame rearrangements with V and J assigned. These tables miss some clones; where compared with another copy, unresolved V genes account for less than half of the shortfall, and the remainder is unexplained. Clone size and the V and J calls come from that table; the DNA yielded D and trimming. This sample holds about 400,000 clones; 70% to 90% were observed only once. The ten largest make up 2% to 2.5% of the sample.

The chain is made from TRBV9 and TRBJ2-7; the D region possibly corresponds to TRBD2 (6 bases align). What was sequenced was PBMCs or T cells enriched from blood (not recorded which). This TCR was recovered from a woman aged 40-49 years with acute COVID-19. The CDR3 sequence is CASSVDGAGEQYF. DNA sequence: TGTGCCAGCAGCGTAGACGGGGCGGGAGAGCAGTACTTC. Joined to the reference TRBV9 and TRBJ2-7 proteins, this CDR3 gives the full variable domain: DSGVTQTPKHLITATGQRVTLRCSPRSGDLSVYWYQQSLDQGLQFLIQYYNGEERAKGNILERFSAQQFPDLHSELNLSSLELGDSALYFCASSVDGAGEQYFGPGTRLTVT.